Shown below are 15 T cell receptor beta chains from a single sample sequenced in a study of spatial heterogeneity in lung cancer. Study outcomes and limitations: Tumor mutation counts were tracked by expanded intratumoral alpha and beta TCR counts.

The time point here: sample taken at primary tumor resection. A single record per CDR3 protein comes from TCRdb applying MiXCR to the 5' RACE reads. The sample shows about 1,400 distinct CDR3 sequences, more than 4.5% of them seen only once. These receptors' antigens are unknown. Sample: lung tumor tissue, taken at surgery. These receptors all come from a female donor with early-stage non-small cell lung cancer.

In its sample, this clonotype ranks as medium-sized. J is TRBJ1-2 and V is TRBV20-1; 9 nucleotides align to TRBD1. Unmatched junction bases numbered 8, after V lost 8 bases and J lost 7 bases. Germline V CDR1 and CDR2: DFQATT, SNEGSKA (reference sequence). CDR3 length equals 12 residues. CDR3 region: CSLHRGQGGYTF. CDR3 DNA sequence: TGCAGTCTTCACAGGGGGCAAGGTGGCTACACCTTC.

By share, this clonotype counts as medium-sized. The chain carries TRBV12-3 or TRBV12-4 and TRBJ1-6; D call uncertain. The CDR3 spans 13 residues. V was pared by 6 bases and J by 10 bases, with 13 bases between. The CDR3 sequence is CASSPMGNSPLHF. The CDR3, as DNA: TGTGCCAGCAGCCCAATGGGCAACTCACCCCTCCACTTT.

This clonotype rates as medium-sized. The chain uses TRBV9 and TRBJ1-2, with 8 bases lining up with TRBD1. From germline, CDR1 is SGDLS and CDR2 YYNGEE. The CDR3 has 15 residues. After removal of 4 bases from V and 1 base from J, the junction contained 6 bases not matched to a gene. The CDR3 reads CASSRGQGLNYGYTF. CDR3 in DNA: TGTGCCAGCAGCCGCGGACAGGGCCTTAACTATGGCTACACCTTC.

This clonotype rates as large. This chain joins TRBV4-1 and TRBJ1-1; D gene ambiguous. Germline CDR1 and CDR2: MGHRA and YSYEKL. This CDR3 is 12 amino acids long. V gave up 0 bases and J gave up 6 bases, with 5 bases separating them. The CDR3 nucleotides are TGCGCCAGCAGCCAAGATAGGGCTGAAGCTTTCTTT. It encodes CASSQDRAEAFF.

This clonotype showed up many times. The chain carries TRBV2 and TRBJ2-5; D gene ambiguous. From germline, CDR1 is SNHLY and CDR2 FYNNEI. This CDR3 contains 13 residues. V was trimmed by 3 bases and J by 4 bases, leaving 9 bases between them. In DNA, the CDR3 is TGTGCCAGCAGTGACAACCGGAGAGAGACCCAGTACTTC. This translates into CASSDNRRETQYF. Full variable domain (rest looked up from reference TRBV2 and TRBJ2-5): EPEVTQTPSHQVTQMGQEVILRCVPISNHLYFYWYRQILGQKVEFLVSFYNNEISEKSEIFDDQFSVERPDGSNFTLKIRSTKLEDSAMYFCASSDNRRETQYFGPGTRLLVL.

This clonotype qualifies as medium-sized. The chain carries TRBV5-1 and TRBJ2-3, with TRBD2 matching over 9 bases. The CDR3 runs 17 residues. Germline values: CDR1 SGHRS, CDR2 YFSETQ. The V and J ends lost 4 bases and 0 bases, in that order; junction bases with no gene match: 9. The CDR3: CASSVELAGASTDTQYF. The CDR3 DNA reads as TGCGCCAGCAGCGTTGAACTAGCGGGCGCTAGCACAGATACGCAGTATTTT. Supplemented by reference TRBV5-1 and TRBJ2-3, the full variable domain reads KAGVTQTPRYLIKTRGQQVTLSCSPISGHRSVSWYQQTPGQGLQFLFEYFSETQRNKGNFPGRFSGRQFSNSRSEMNVSTLELGDSALYLCASSVELAGASTDTQYFGPGTRLTVL.

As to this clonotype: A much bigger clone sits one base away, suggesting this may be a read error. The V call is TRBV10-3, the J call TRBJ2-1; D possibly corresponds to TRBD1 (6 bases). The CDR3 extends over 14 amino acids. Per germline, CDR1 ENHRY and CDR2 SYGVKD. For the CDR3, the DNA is TGTGCCAGCAGTGGACGGACAGACTACAATGAGCAGTTCTTC. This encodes CASSGRTDYNEQFF.

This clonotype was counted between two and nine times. In DNA form, the CDR3 reads TGTGCCAGCAGCGTAGCTACAGAGGGGCCAAATACGCAGTATTTT. Translating it yields CASSVATEGPNTQYF. The V gene is TRBV9, the J gene TRBJ2-3; D is possibly TRBD1 or TRBD2 (5 bases each). The CDR3 length is 15 residues. Per germline, CDR1 SGDLS and CDR2 YYNGEE. V gave up 0 bases and J gave up 7 bases, with 15 bases separating them. Full variable domain (outside the CDR3, taken from reference TRBV9 and TRBJ2-3): DSGVTQTPKHLITATGQRVTLRCSPRSGDLSVYWYQQSLDQGLQFLIQYYNGEERAKGNILERFSAQQFPDLHSELNLSSLELGDSALYFCASSVATEGPNTQYFGPGTRLTVL.

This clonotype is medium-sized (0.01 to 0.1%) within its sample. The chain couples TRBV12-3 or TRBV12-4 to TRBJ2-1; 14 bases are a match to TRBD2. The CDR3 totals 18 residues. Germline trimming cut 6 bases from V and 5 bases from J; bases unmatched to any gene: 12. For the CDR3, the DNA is TGTGCCAGCAGCGCTGAACGGACTAGCGGGGGGCCCGACAATGAGCAGTTCTTC. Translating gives CASSAERTSGGPDNEQFF.

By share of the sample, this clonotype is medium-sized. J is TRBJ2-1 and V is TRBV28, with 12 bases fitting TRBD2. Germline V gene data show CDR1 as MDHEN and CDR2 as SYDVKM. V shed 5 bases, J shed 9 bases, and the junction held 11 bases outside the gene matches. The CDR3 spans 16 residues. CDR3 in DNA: TGTGCCAGCAGTCCCCGGACTAGCGGGATCCAGGGTGAGCAGTTCTTC. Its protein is CASSPRTSGIQGEQFF.

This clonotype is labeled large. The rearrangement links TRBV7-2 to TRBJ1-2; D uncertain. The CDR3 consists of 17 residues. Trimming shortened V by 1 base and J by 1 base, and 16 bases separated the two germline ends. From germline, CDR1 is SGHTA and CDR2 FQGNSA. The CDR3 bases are TGTGCCAGCAGCTTAGGACCCGGAAGCCGTGATAACTATGGCTACACCTTC. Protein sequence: CASSLGPGSRDNYGYTF.

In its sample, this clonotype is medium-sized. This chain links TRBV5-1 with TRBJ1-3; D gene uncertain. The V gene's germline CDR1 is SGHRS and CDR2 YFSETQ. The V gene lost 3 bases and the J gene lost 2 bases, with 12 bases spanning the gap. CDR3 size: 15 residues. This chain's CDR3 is CASSSGGVTGNTIYF. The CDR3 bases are TGCGCCAGCAGCTCGGGTGGGGTCACTGGAAACACCATATATTTT.

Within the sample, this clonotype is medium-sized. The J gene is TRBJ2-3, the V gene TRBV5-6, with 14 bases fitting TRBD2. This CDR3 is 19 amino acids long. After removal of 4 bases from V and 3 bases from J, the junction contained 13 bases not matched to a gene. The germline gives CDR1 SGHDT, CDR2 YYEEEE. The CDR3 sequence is CASSLPGTSGGLGTDTQYF. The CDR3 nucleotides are TGTGCCAGCAGCCTGCCCGGGACTAGCGGGGGTCTTGGGACAGATACGCAGTATTTT.

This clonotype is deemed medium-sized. DNA for the CDR3: TGTGCCAGCAGTGAAGAGCGGAGTTACGAGCAGTACTTC. This gives the protein CASSEERSYEQYF. V and J are TRBV6-1 and TRBJ2-7; possibly TRBD2 for D (5 bases). V was trimmed by 1 base and J by 4 bases, leaving 8 bases between them. This CDR3 region has 13 residues. Germline V lookup: CDR1 MNHNS, CDR2 SASEGT.

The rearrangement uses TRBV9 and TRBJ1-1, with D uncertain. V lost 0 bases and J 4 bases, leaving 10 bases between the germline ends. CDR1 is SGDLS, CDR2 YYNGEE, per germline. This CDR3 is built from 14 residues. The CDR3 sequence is CASSVGPEGTEAFF. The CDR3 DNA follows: TGTGCCAGCAGCGTAGGCCCCGAGGGCACTGAAGCTTTCTTT.